The 13 T cell receptor beta chains given below trace back to one sample, sequenced in a study of shared clonotypes between healthy human individuals. The method was immunoSEQ multiplex PCR; TCRdb's version includes in-frame clones alone and lacks a portion of them. The sample includes some 650,000 clones, around 97% of them seen just once. Sequenced sample: naive CD4+ T cells sorted from blood. Subset noted: CD45RA+ positively selected. The receptors originated from a woman in her twenties or thirties in good health.

The chain is built from TRBV10-2 and TRBJ1-5; 12 nucleotides match TRBD1. Germline loops: CDR1 WSHSY, CDR2 SAAADI. Trimming cost V 5 bases and J 0 bases; bases outside gene matches: 8. The CDR3 has 18 amino acids. CDR3 region: CASSSGTGGDHSNQPQHF. For the CDR3, the DNA is TGCGCCAGCAGTTCCGGGACAGGGGGCGACCATAGCAATCAGCCCCAGCATTTT.

The gene calls are TRBV7-2 and TRBJ1-1, with 8 bases that match TRBD1. This CDR3 has 16 residues. The germline V gene has CDR1 SGHTA and CDR2 FQGNSA. The J segment lost 2 bases and the V segment lost 2 bases, leaving 7 bases of the junction unmatched. CDR3 in amino acids: CASSLSGTGPNTEAFF. Here the CDR3 DNA reads TGTGCCAGCAGCTTATCAGGGACAGGACCTAACACTGAAGCTTTCTTT.

The chain combines TRBV18 with TRBJ2-7; TRBD1 is a possible D gene (5 bases). Trimming cost V 3 bases and J 0 bases, with 12 bases left between them. CDR3 length: 15 amino acids. The germline CDR1 and CDR2 sequences are KGHSH and LQKENI. The CDR3 sequence: CASSPSDTSSYEQYF. The CDR3 DNA reads as TGTGCCAGCTCACCCTCGGACACCAGCTCCTACGAGCAGTACTTC.

V is TRBV10-3 and J is TRBJ2-5, with 14 bases lining up with TRBD2. Germline-derived CDR1 and CDR2 are ENHRY and SYGVKD. The CDR3 length is 18 residues. V lost 0 bases and J lost 4; bases outside the gene matches: 7. The CDR3: CAISESPGLAGERETQYF. CDR3 sequence (DNA): TGTGCCATCAGTGAGTCTCCGGGACTAGCGGGAGAGAGAGAGACCCAGTACTTC.

This clone was found once. The V and J genes are TRBV29-1 and TRBJ1-2; no clear D. V was pared by 2 bases and J by 5 bases, with 6 bases between. Looked up from germline, CDR1 is SQVTM and CDR2 is ANQGSEA. The CDR3 consists of 11 residues. The CDR3 bases are TGCAGCGTTGAACTGGTTTATGGCTACACCTTC. Its protein product is CSVELVYGYTF.

The rearrangement links TRBV28 to TRBJ1-3; D remains ambiguous. V gave up 6 bases and J gave up 3 bases, with 12 bases separating them. The CDR3 has 14 residues. Per germline, CDR1 MDHEN and CDR2 SYDVKM. CDR3 loop: CASSRTLVGNTIYF. The DNA for the CDR3 is TGTGCCAGCAGCCGCACTCTAGTTGGAAACACCATATATTTT.

The V call is TRBV19, the J call TRBJ2-1; 8 nucleotides agree with TRBD1. Germline lookup yields CDR1 LNHDA and CDR2 SQIVND (reference sequence). With V trimmed by 9 bases and J by 0 bases, 7 bases remained unmatched. The CDR3 consists of 15 residues. The CDR3 region is CASRTGHSSYNEQFF. In DNA, the CDR3 is TGTGCCAGCCGGACAGGGCACAGCTCCTACAATGAGCAGTTCTTC.

This clone appeared a single time. The chain carries TRBV2 and TRBJ2-4; D remains ambiguous. The CDR3 covers 13 residues. V gave up 7 bases and J gave up 9 bases, with 16 bases separating them. Germline V gene sequence: CDR1 SNHLY, CDR2 FYNNEI. The CDR3 region has the DNA TGTGCCAGCATGACGGCAGGCCTAGGCATTCAGTACTTC. Amino acids: CASMTAGLGIQYF.

The rearrangement links TRBV5-1 to TRBJ2-1, with 13 bases fitting TRBD2. CDR1 is SGHRS, CDR2 YFSETQ, per germline. With 0 bases clipped from V and 5 bases from J, the junction kept 14 bases outside the gene matches. The CDR3 runs to 20 residues. In DNA form, the CDR3 reads TGCGCCAGCAGCTTGGTAACTTTTGGACTAGCGGGAGTCCCCAACAATGAGCAGTTCTTC. Translation gives CASSLVTFGLAGVPNNEQFF.

The CDR3 DNA reads as TGTGCCAGCAGCGCCGGACAGACGGCCGGGGAGCTGTTTTTT. This encodes CASSAGQTAGELFF. The V and J genes are TRBV5-4 and TRBJ2-2; possible D gene TRBD1, 6 bases. The CDR3 runs to 14 residues. V lost 4 bases and J lost 6, with 13 bases in between. CDR1 and CDR2 from the germline V gene are SGHNT and YYREEE (reference sequence).

The gene calls are TRBV11-2 and TRBJ1-6; D unresolved. This CDR3 contains 12 residues. Germline V lookup: CDR1 SGHAT, CDR2 FQNNGV. V lost 7 bases to trimming and J lost 8 bases, with 9 bases between them. CDR3 DNA sequence: TGTGCCAGCACGAGGTGGGATTCACCCCTCCACTTT. Protein sequence: CASTRWDSPLHF.

The rearrangement links TRBV5-1 to TRBJ2-5; 8 bases fit TRBD1. With the DNA end fitting TRBJ2-7 better, the J assignment may be wrong. Germline CDR1 is SGHRS and CDR2 is YFSETQ. This CDR3 has 13 residues. The CDR3 bases are TGCGCCAGCAGCGACGGACAGGGTTACGAGCAGTACTTC. Residues: CASSDGQGYEQYF.

The chain is built from TRBV5-1 and TRBJ2-2; 7 bases match TRBD1. CDR1 and CDR2 from the germline V gene are SGHRS and YFSETQ. V gave up 7 bases and J gave up 4 bases; unmatched junction bases: 16. The CDR3 spans 17 residues. CDR3 region: CASAAFPRQGFTGELFF. The CDR3 DNA follows: TGCGCCAGCGCCGCCTTTCCGAGACAGGGATTCACCGGGGAGCTGTTTTTT.